Listed below are T cell receptor beta chains from one sample, sequenced in a study of cytomegalovirus exposure and HLA in healthy donors. Sequenced by immunoSEQ multiplex PCR; TCRdb stores in-frame clones only, minus some. With 200,000 to 250,000 clones in the sample, the ten largest clones hold approximately 0.98%. The sequenced material came from PBMCs. Receptors were obtained from a woman aged 30 to 39 in good health and CMV-seropositive. CDR3s leave out the opening cysteine and the closing phenylalanine or tryptophan. The order of the fields is V gene, CDR3 length, CDR3 protein.

>TRBV11-2|15
ASSRNWGLASTDTQY
>TRBV19|13
ATISGTRVPGELF
>TRBV11-2|15
ASSFQSDRVYTGELF
>TRBV5-4|13
ASSLEMQGNTEAF
>TRBV16|12
ASSQVTGLYGYT
>TRBV28|13
ASSSVPTSNQPQH
>TRBV7-2|13
ASSLWRAVGETQY
>TRBV6-1|12
ASHRTGVSYEQY
>TRBV5-1|11
ASSAIGTDTQY
>TRBV27|10
ASSKGADGYT
>TRBV18|14
ASSPLNPTGDNGYT
>TRBV6-6|9
ASSFSYEQY
>TRBV7-2|15
ASSLRTWGRAVYEQY
>TRBV28|13
ASSFSSGAYNEQF
>TRBV5-1|13
ASSLGDRGTDTQY
>TRBV28|13
ASSPLGDRGLEQY
>TRBV28|11
ASSGTGSYEQY
>TRBV10-1|13
ASSGGQGPIVKAF
>TRBV2|11
ASRGATEQPQH
>TRBV6-5|12
ASSPTESREKLF
>TRBV5-1|13
ASSDAGTGAREQY
>TRBV4-2|15
ASSQEPLQYPYYEQY
>TRBV7-9|12
ASSLVLAVETQY
>TRBV27|14
ASSLLRVASYNEQF
>TRBV4-1|14
ASSRGTSGVYNEQF
>TRBV4-3|13
ASSQGVRQGGETF
>TRBV6-1|14
ASSDPLTSLLGIQY
>TRBV6-1|12
ASRLPDSLDTQY
>TRBV5-1|12
ASSPSGTGGGYT
>TRBV5-1|13
ASSTGTGVGREQF
>TRBV14|17
ASSHPGGTAGSHTGELF
>TRBV28|9
ATRTALEYT